This T cell receptor beta chain was recorded in a study of identical twins. Regarding the study as a whole: Instead of following the same donors, the conclusions were based on cross-sectional statistical analysis. Models underestimated TCR alpha sharing (out-of-frame) in monozygotic twins.

Trimming removed 2 bases at V and 3 bases at J, with 13 bases between. Germline V gene sequence: CDR1 MNHEY, CDR2 SVGAGI. The length of the CDR3 is 15 residues. TCRdb re-derived calls from the 5' RACE reads in MiXCR, one entry per CDR3 protein. The sample yields hundreds of thousands of distinct CDR3 sequences, roughly an eighth seen once. Points on this clonotype: Its antigen remains unidentified.

Only healthy Caucasians were included as donors. Another study also made use of these data, one on yellow fever vaccine responses in identical twins.

The receptor comes from a woman younger than 30 in good health. V and J are TRBV6-5 and TRBJ1-2, with a possible D match to TRBD1 (5 bases). Sequences were obtained from CD8+ T cells sorted from blood. The CDR3 here is CASSYGGRGDYGYTF. CDR3 nucleotides: TGTGCCAGCAGTTACGGAGGGAGAGGGGACTATGGCTACACCTTC.